Listed here are 18 T cell receptor beta chains from one sample, sequenced in a study of CD8+CD57+ T cells in acquired aplastic anemia. It was genomic DNA that served as the template for profiling TCR beta VDJ and CDR3. Each CDR3 protein is one row after TCRdb ran MiXCR on the reads. The sample has 200,000 or so distinct CDR3 sequences; about three fifths are singletons. Sequencing was carried out using sorted CD4+, CD8+, or CD8+CD57+ T cells (not recorded which) from PBMCs. The receptors shown here come from a human donor with severe aplastic anemia or a healthy control (not recorded which).

This chain connects TRBV7-2 to TRBJ2-7, with unresolved D. CDR1 SGHTA and CDR2 FQGNSA come from the germline V gene. With 6 bases removed from V and 0 bases from J, the gap between germline ends came to 12 bases. The CDR3 is 14 residues long. In nucleotides, the CDR3 is TGTGCCAGCAGGCAGTATCTAACCTCCTACGAGCAGTACTTC. This gives the protein CASRQYLTSYEQYF.

In its sample, this clonotype was seen many times. This rearrangement joins TRBV5-4 to TRBJ2-3; TRBD1 might be the D (6 bases). Looked up from germline, CDR1 is SGHNT and CDR2 is YYREEE (reference sequence). Trimming shortened V by 4 bases and J by 6 bases, and 12 bases separated the two germline ends. This CDR3 has 13 amino acids. Here the CDR3 reads CASSARRGDTQYF. The CDR3 nucleotides are TGTGCCAGCAGCGCCCGCAGGGGCGATACGCAGTATTTT.

The genes are TRBV20-1 and TRBJ2-2; 8 bases fit TRBD2. V trimming: 5 bases; J trimming: 7 bases; junction bases outside the gene matches: 9. Germline-derived CDR1 and CDR2 are DFQATT and SNEGSKA (reference sequence). This CDR3 has 14 residues. The CDR3: CSASRRGTSGELFF. In nucleotides, the CDR3 is TGCAGTGCTTCTCGTCGCGGGACTAGCGGGGAGCTGTTTTTT.

The chain links TRBV20-1 to TRBJ1-6, with 9 bases lining up with TRBD1. This CDR3 spans 13 amino acids. J gave up 14 bases and V 0 bases, and 5 bases lay outside the gene matches. Germline-derived CDR1 and CDR2 are DFQATT and SNEGSKA (reference sequence). The CDR3: CSARETTGGSLHF. The CDR3 DNA reads TGCAGTGCTAGAGAAACGACAGGGGGGTCCCTCCACTTT.

Ten or more counts support this clonotype. V usage is TRBV6-5 and J usage is TRBJ1-3; TRBD1 might be the D (5 bases). Germline assignment: CDR1 MNHEY and CDR2 SVGAGI. V was clipped by 6 bases and J by 0 bases, with 12 bases between them. This CDR3 has 15 residues. CDR3 sequence: CASSWGAHSGNTIYF. As DNA, the CDR3 is TGTGCCAGCAGCTGGGGCGCCCACTCTGGAAACACCATATATTTT.

V gene TRBV29-1 combines with J gene TRBJ2-7, with 7 bases aligning to TRBD1. Germline assignment: CDR1 SQVTM and CDR2 ANQGSEA. The CDR3 loop spans 13 amino acids. V was pared by 7 bases and J by 2 bases, with 8 bases of the junction left unmatched. The CDR3 reads CSARQGSTYEQYF. The CDR3 DNA follows: TGCAGCGCTAGACAGGGTAGTACCTACGAGCAGTACTTC.

The rearrangement joins TRBV2 to TRBJ2-7, with no clear D. V was trimmed by 2 bases and J by 3 bases, leaving 11 bases between them. The CDR3 is 14 amino acids. Per the germline V gene, CDR1 is SNHLY and CDR2 is FYNNEI. The CDR3 here is CASSERLVSYEQYF. The CDR3 nucleotides are TGTGCCAGCAGTGAACGGCTTGTCAGCTACGAGCAGTACTTC.

In its sample, this clonotype was seen many times. The chain employs TRBV5-6 and TRBJ2-3; possibly TRBD2 for D (6 bases). The CDR3 runs 17 residues. Germline CDR1 SGHDT, CDR2 YYEEEE. V dropped 0 bases and J dropped 2 bases, with 16 bases sitting between them. The CDR3 coding sequence is TGTGCCAGCAGCTTGGCCTCTTTTAGCGGACTCACAGATACGCAGTATTTT. It codes for CASSLASFSGLTDTQYF. The full variable domain, in which reference TRBV5-6 and TRBJ2-3 provide the parts outside the CDR3, is DAGVTQSPTHLIKTRGQQVTLRCSPKSGHDTVSWYQQALGQGPQFIFQYYEEEERQRGNFPDRFSGHQFPNYSSELNVNALLLGDSALYLCASSLASFSGLTDTQYFGPGTRLTVL.

There are a few counts of this clonotype. The chain couples TRBV20-1 to TRBJ1-1, with D perhaps TRBD1 (5 bases). This CDR3 spans 15 amino acids. V gave up 0 bases and J gave up 3 bases, with 14 bases separating them. Germline CDR1 DFQATT, CDR2 SNEGSKA (reference sequence). The CDR3: CSARDPRVSHTEAFF. CDR3 DNA sequence: TGCAGTGCTAGAGATCCCAGGGTAAGTCACACTGAAGCTTTCTTT.

V is TRBV7-9 and J is TRBJ2-2, with 7 bases identical to TRBD1. Trimming removed 7 bases from V and 1 base from J; junction bases left unmatched: 6. This CDR3 comprises 15 residues. Germline-derived CDR1 and CDR2 are SEHNR and FQNEAQ (reference sequence). CDR3 residues: CASNKGAQNTGELFF. The CDR3 nucleotides read TGTGCCAGCAATAAGGGGGCGCAGAACACCGGGGAGCTGTTTTTT. Full variable domain (outside the CDR3, taken from reference TRBV7-9 and TRBJ2-2): DTGVSQNPRHKITKRGQNVTFRCDPISEHNRLYWYRQTLGQGPEFLTYFQNEAQLEKSRLLSDRFSAERPKGSFSTLEIQRTEQGDSAMYLCASNKGAQNTGELFFGEGSRLTVL.

This chain connects TRBV7-4 to TRBJ1-1; a possible D gene is TRBD1 (5 bases). CDR1 SGHVT and CDR2 SQSDAQ come from the germline V gene. The CDR3 is 14 residues long. Trimming left V 5 bases short and J 3 bases short, with 13 bases between. CDR3 protein: CASSRYGGDTEAFF. The CDR3 nucleotides read TGTGCCAGCAGCCGTTACGGGGGGGACACTGAAGCTTTCTTT.

The sample holds a few counts of this clonotype. The chain has TRBV15 and TRBJ2-5; a possible D gene is TRBD1 (5 bases). The CDR3 consists of 14 residues. Between the trimmed V and J ends, which lost 0 bases and 4 bases, there was a span of 9 bases. Germline CDR1 reads LNHNV; CDR2 reads YYDKDF (reference sequence). The DNA of the CDR3 is TGTGCCACCAGCAGAGATTGGCAGGGAGAGACCCAGTACTTC. Its translation: CATSRDWQGETQYF.

This chain joins TRBV19 and TRBJ2-7; D may correspond to TRBD1 or TRBD2 (6 bases each). The CDR3 is 15 residues long. Germline-derived CDR1 and CDR2 are LNHDA and SQIVND (reference sequence). The V gene lost 5 bases and the J gene lost 0 bases, with 14 bases spanning the gap. The CDR3 DNA reads TGTGCCAGTAGTCCGCGGGACACTAGCTCCTACGAGCAGTACTTC. Residues: CASSPRDTSSYEQYF. Using reference TRBV19 and TRBJ2-7 for the parts outside the CDR3, the full variable domain is DGGITQSPKYLFRKEGQNVTLSCEQNLNHDAMYWYRQDPGQGLRLIYYSQIVNDFQKGDIAEGYSVSREKKESFPLTVTSAQKNPTAFYLCASSPRDTSSYEQYFGPGTRLTVT.

The chain combines TRBV7-9 with TRBJ1-1; TRBD1 might be the D (5 bases). The CDR3 consists of 15 residues. Between the trimmed V and J ends, which lost 5 bases and 0 bases, there was a span of 13 bases. Germline V gene lookup returns CDR1 SEHNR and CDR2 FQNEAQ (reference sequence). In nucleotides, the CDR3 is TGTGCCAGCAGCCCCGGGGGGTTGGTGAACACTGAAGCTTTCTTT. Translating it yields CASSPGGLVNTEAFF.

This clonotype was found many times. The chain is built from TRBV7-8 and TRBJ2-2; D is uncertain. CDR1 is SGHVS and CDR2 is FQNEAQ in the germline V gene. The CDR3 sequence is 11 residues long. V was clipped by 8 bases and J by 3 bases, with 4 bases between them. CDR3 amino acids: CASLHTGELFF. The DNA of the CDR3 is TGTGCCAGCTTGCACACCGGGGAGCTGTTTTTT.

J is TRBJ2-2 and V is TRBV6-1; TRBD2 matches at 9 bases. CDR1 and CDR2 (germline): MNHNS, SASEGT. The J segment lost 7 bases and the V segment lost 4 bases, leaving 4 bases of the junction unmatched. The CDR3 is 14 amino acids. The CDR3 protein is CASSASGMGGELFF. The CDR3 DNA reads as TGTGCCAGCAGTGCTAGCGGGATGGGCGGGGAGCTGTTTTTT.

The genes are TRBV20-1 and TRBJ2-1; no definite D call. Per germline, CDR1 DFQATT and CDR2 SNEGSKA (reference sequence). With 0 bases removed from V and 7 bases from J, the gap between germline ends came to 10 bases. The CDR3 is 13 residues long. CDR3 amino acids: CSARDPVGNEQFF. CDR3 DNA: TGCAGTGCTAGAGATCCGGTAGGAAATGAGCAGTTCTTC.

V usage is TRBV20-1 and J usage is TRBJ2-1, with D possibly being TRBD1 (5 bases). From germline, CDR1 is DFQATT and CDR2 SNEGSKA (reference sequence). Trimming removed 2 bases at V and 1 base at J, with 9 bases between. This CDR3 has 14 residues. The CDR3 protein is CSARIDRSYNEQFF. CDR3 bases: TGCAGTGCTAGAATCGACAGATCCTACAATGAGCAGTTCTTC.